What follows are 21 T cell receptor beta chains derived from one specimen sequenced in a study of blood T cell repertoires in COVID-19. Sequencing used immunoSEQ multiplex PCR; TCRdb keeps in-frame clones, though not all of them. The sample records approximately 68,000 clones, 82% being singletons. The specimen was peripheral blood. Receptors were obtained from a human donor in a cohort sampled during active COVID-19.

The V and J genes are TRBV9 and TRBJ2-7; weak D call: TRBD1 (6 bases). Germline-derived CDR1 and CDR2 are SGDLS and YYNGEE. V shed 0 bases and J shed 3 bases, with 10 bases lying between them. CDR3 length: 14 amino acids. Here the CDR3 reads CASSVATGSYEQYF. Written as DNA, the CDR3 is TGTGCCAGCAGCGTAGCTACAGGGAGCTACGAGCAGTACTTC. The complete variable domain, with remaining parts taken from reference TRBV9 and TRBJ2-7, reads DSGVTQTPKHLITATGQRVTLRCSPRSGDLSVYWYQQSLDQGLQFLIQYYNGEERAKGNILERFSAQQFPDLHSELNLSSLELGDSALYFCASSVATGSYEQYFGPGTRLTVT.

The chain has TRBV2 and TRBJ2-7; 8 bases are a match to TRBD1. The CDR3 spans 14 residues. Germline trimming cut 9 bases from V and 3 bases from J; bases unmatched to any gene: 10. CDR1 and CDR2 from the germline V gene are SNHLY and FYNNEI. The CDR3 is CASLKATGDYEQYF. As DNA, the CDR3 is TGTGCCAGTTTAAAAGCGACAGGGGACTACGAGCAGTACTTC.

The V and J genes are TRBV7-9 and TRBJ1-5; 7 positions match TRBD1. Germline assignment: CDR1 SEHNR and CDR2 FQNEAQ (reference sequence). The CDR3 runs to 14 residues. Trimming at V came to 5 bases and at J to 5 bases, leaving 6 bases not matched to a gene. CDR3 amino acids: CASSESGTDQPQHF. CDR3 sequence (DNA): TGTGCCAGCAGCGAATCAGGGACAGATCAGCCCCAGCATTTT.

This sequence joins TRBV30 and TRBJ2-7; TRBD1 agrees at 8 bases. The CDR3 is 13 amino acids. Germline loops: CDR1 GTSNPN, CDR2 SVGIG (reference sequence). V trimming: 3 bases; J trimming: 8 bases; junction bases outside the gene matches: 9. The DNA of the CDR3 is TGTGCCTGGAGCTCACAGGGGGTGCTTAAGCAGTACTTC. Its protein product is CAWSSQGVLKQYF.

The chain combines TRBV2 with TRBJ2-7; D remains unclear. The CDR3 loop spans 14 amino acids. Deletions cut 5 bases from V and 7 bases from J, with 18 bases between. Germline V gene sequence: CDR1 SNHLY, CDR2 FYNNEI. CDR3 sequence reads: CASSPLGGPGEQYF. Here the CDR3 DNA reads TGTGCCAGCAGTCCTCTTGGCGGCCCGGGTGAGCAGTACTTC.

V gene TRBV10-3 combines with J gene TRBJ2-7, with 9 positions matching TRBD1. Germline CDR1 is ENHRY and CDR2 is SYGVKD. With 2 bases clipped from V and 0 bases from J, the junction kept 5 bases outside the gene matches. CDR3 length: 16 amino acids. In DNA, the CDR3 is TGTGCCATCAGTGAGCCGGGACAGGGTCTCTCCTACGAGCAGTACTTC. Translating gives CAISEPGQGLSYEQYF.

This clone was detected only a few times. The chain carries TRBV7-6 and TRBJ2-7, with D possibly matching TRBD2 (5 bases). This CDR3 is built from 14 residues. Germline V gene data show CDR1 as SGHVS and CDR2 as FNYEAQ. V was shortened by 5 bases and J by 0 bases, with 11 bases between the two germline ends. The CDR3 spells CASSAGVSSYEQYF. CDR3 DNA sequence: TGTGCCAGCAGCGCCGGGGTTAGCTCCTACGAGCAGTACTTC.

The CDR3: CASRSFSGNTIYF. In nucleotides, the CDR3 is TGTGCCAGCAGGTCATTTTCTGGAAACACCATATATTTT. The rearrangement links TRBV27 to TRBJ1-3; no firm D call. CDR3 size: 13 residues. V dropped 6 bases and J dropped 1 base, with 7 bases sitting between them. Germline CDR1 is MNHEY and CDR2 is SMNVEV (reference sequence).

V and J are TRBV5-4 and TRBJ2-7; TRBD2 is a possible D gene (5 bases). V lost 2 bases and J 2 bases, leaving 11 bases between the germline ends. Germline V gene sequence: CDR1 SGHNT, CDR2 YYREEE (reference sequence). This CDR3 is built from 14 residues. The CDR3 protein is CASSFEGIPYEQYF. The CDR3 DNA reads TGTGCCAGCAGCTTTGAGGGTATACCCTACGAGCAGTACTTC.

The V gene is TRBV7-8, the J gene TRBJ2-7, with 7 bases identical to TRBD1. Trimming at V came to 5 bases and at J to 2 bases, leaving 12 bases not matched to a gene. Per the germline V gene, CDR1 is SGHVS and CDR2 is FQNEAQ. This CDR3 comprises 16 residues. The chain's CDR3 is CASSARRGQPAYEQYF. Here the CDR3 DNA reads TGTGCCAGCAGCGCCCGTAGGGGACAGCCCGCCTACGAGCAGTACTTC.

The chain employs TRBV10-2 and TRBJ2-6, with no clear D. There are 16 residues in the CDR3. The V and J ends lost 3 bases and 0 bases respectively, with 9 bases between them. Germline values: CDR1 WSHSY, CDR2 SAAADI. The CDR3 coding sequence is TGCGCCAGCAGTGACATCGGGTTCTCTGGGGCCAACGTCCTGACTTTC. This sequence encodes CASSDIGFSGANVLTF.

This clone was detected only a few times. The rearrangement joins TRBV6-5 to TRBJ1-2; 8 nucleotides align to TRBD1. Germline values: CDR1 MNHEY, CDR2 SVGAGI. J was trimmed by 6 bases and V by 2 bases; bases with no gene match: 11. The CDR3 runs 16 residues. CDR3 sequence: CASSYPTGTGSHGYTF. Here the CDR3 DNA reads TGTGCCAGCAGTTACCCTACTGGGACAGGATCTCATGGCTACACCTTC.

In its sample, this clone was seen a few times. The rearrangement links TRBV6-1 to TRBJ1-5, with D unresolved. Between the trimmed V and J ends, which lost 3 bases and 0 bases, there was a span of 3 bases. Per the germline V gene, CDR1 is MNHNS and CDR2 is SASEGT. This CDR3 comprises 13 residues. The CDR3 loop is CASSESSNQPQHF. CDR3 nucleotides: TGTGCCAGCAGTGAGAGTAGCAATCAGCCCCAGCATTTT.

This clone was found a few times. This chain joins TRBV7-9 and TRBJ2-2; 8 bases line up with TRBD2. This CDR3 comprises 17 residues. V gave up 7 bases and J gave up 0 bases; unmatched junction bases: 10. Germline loops: CDR1 SEHNR, CDR2 FQNEAQ (reference sequence). The CDR3 DNA reads as TGTGCCAGCACCCCCACCAGCGGGGGATCGAACACCGGGGAGCTGTTTTTT. It yields the protein CASTPTSGGSNTGELFF. The whole variable domain, filled in from reference TRBV7-9 and TRBJ2-2, reads DTGVSQNPRHKITKRGQNVTFRCDPISEHNRLYWYRQTLGQGPEFLTYFQNEAQLEKSRLLSDRFSAERPKGSFSTLEIQRTEQGDSAMYLCASTPTSGGSNTGELFFGEGSRLTVL.

This clone was recorded once. The chain has TRBV11-2 and TRBJ2-7; 9 positions agree with TRBD1. V shed 1 base, J shed 2 bases, and the junction held 12 bases outside the gene matches. The CDR3 length is 18 residues. In germline, CDR1 is SGHAT, CDR2 FQNNGV. The CDR3 DNA sequence: TGTGCCAGCAGCTTAGCCCCGCCGGACAGGGGCCACCCCTACGAGCAGTACTTC. It encodes CASSLAPPDRGHPYEQYF.

The genes are TRBV3-1 (or the pseudogene TRBV3-2) and TRBJ2-2; 7 bases agree with TRBD2. V shed 4 bases, J shed 0 bases, and the junction held 5 bases outside the gene matches. The CDR3 has 16 residues. Germline V lookup: CDR1 LGHDT, CDR2 YNNKEL (reference sequence). Written as DNA, the CDR3 is TGTGCCAGCAGCCCCCGAGGACTAGCGAACACCGGGGAGCTGTTTTTT. Amino acid sequence: CASSPRGLANTGELFF.

This chain links TRBV4-1 with TRBJ2-7; 11 bases agree with TRBD1. Germline values: CDR1 MGHRA, CDR2 YSYEKL. Trimming removed 5 bases from V and 7 bases from J; junction bases left unmatched: 10. This CDR3 is built from 15 residues. CDR3: CASSKTGTGGKEQYF. The CDR3 DNA follows: TGCGCCAGCAGCAAAACCGGGACAGGGGGAAAAGAGCAGTACTTC.

The chain uses TRBV2 and TRBJ2-7; 10 bases fit TRBD1. The CDR3 is 18 residues long. V lost 2 bases, J lost 5 bases, and 15 bases stayed unmatched. Germline loops: CDR1 SNHLY, CDR2 FYNNEI. In DNA form, the CDR3 reads TGTGCCAGCAGTGAACACTCGACTTGGGGACAGGGGAGGGACGAGCAGTACTTC. This translates into CASSEHSTWGQGRDEQYF.

The chain couples TRBV4-1 to TRBJ2-7, with D possibly matching TRBD1 (6 bases). In germline, CDR1 is MGHRA, CDR2 YSYEKL. The CDR3 runs 14 residues. V lost 3 bases to trimming and J lost 4 bases, with 13 bases between them. CDR3 residues: CASSHLGQSYEQYF. CDR3 DNA: TGCGCCAGCAGCCACCTGGGACAATCTTACGAGCAGTACTTC.

J is TRBJ1-2 and V is TRBV4-2; D unresolved. Trimming shortened V by 1 base and J by 5 bases, and 8 bases separated the two germline ends. CDR1 LGHNA and CDR2 YNFKEQ come from the germline V gene. The CDR3 length is 13 residues. The CDR3 spells CASSQGGDYGYTF. CDR3 sequence (DNA): TGTGCCAGCAGCCAAGGAGGAGATTATGGCTACACCTTC.

The chain employs TRBV7-9 and TRBJ2-5; TRBD1 is a possible D gene (5 bases). The V gene's germline CDR1 is SEHNR and CDR2 FQNEAQ (reference sequence). V lost 1 base, J lost 9 bases, and 18 bases lay in between. This CDR3 spans 15 amino acids. The CDR3 DNA follows: TGTGCCAGCAGCTTAGTATTTTTGGGCAGGGCGGCCCAGTACTTC. Protein sequence: CASSLVFLGRAAQYF.